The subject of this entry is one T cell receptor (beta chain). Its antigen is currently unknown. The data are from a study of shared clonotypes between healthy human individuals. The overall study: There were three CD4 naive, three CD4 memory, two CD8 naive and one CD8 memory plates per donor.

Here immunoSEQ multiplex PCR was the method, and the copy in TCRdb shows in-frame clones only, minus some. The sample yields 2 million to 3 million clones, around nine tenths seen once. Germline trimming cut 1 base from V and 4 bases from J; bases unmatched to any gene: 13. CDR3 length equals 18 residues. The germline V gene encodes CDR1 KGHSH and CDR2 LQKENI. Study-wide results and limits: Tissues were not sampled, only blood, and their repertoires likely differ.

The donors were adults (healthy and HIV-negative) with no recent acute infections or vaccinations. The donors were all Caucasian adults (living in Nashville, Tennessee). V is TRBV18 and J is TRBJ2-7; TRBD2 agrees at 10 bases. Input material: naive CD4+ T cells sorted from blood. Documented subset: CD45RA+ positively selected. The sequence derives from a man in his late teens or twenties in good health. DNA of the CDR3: TGTGCCAGCTCACCACGGCTAGCGGGGGTCTCTGAACGATACGAGCAGTACTTC. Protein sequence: CASSPRLAGVSERYEQYF.